Presented here are 19 T cell receptor beta chains from one specimen sequenced in a study of long-term antiretroviral therapy in people with HIV. At the survey level, the v3.0 immunoSEQ assay was run. Produced via immunoSEQ multiplex PCR; TCRdb's table is partial and in-frame only. The sample yields tens of thousands of clones, about 80% seen once. The input for sequencing was unsorted PBMCs, taken 1.1 years before starting antiretroviral therapy. The receptors originated from a woman aged 40 to 50 with HIV.

V usage is TRBV6-1 and J usage is TRBJ1-1; 7 nucleotides match TRBD1. The CDR3 is 15 residues long. The ends lost 6 bases at V and 0 bases at J; junction bases unmatched: 7. Germline values: CDR1 MNHNS, CDR2 SASEGT. CDR3 amino acids: CASRRLTGLNTEAFF. DNA for the CDR3: TGTGCCAGCAGGAGATTGACAGGGTTGAACACTGAAGCTTTCTTT.

The chain carries TRBV7-2 and TRBJ1-1; 7 nucleotides agree with TRBD1. V trimming: 3 bases; J trimming: 4 bases; junction bases outside the gene matches: 5. In germline, CDR1 is SGHTA, CDR2 FQGNSA. The CDR3 sequence is 14 residues long. The CDR3 region is CASSLGQSFTEAFF. The CDR3 nucleotides read TGTGCCAGCAGCTTGGGACAGTCGTTCACTGAAGCTTTCTTT.

The rearrangement links TRBV5-6 to TRBJ2-1, with unresolved D. V was pared by 0 bases and J by 9 bases, with 4 bases between. This CDR3 has 11 amino acids. From germline, CDR1 is SGHDT and CDR2 YYEEEE. CDR3 amino acids: CASSLGGEQFF. CDR3 sequence (DNA): TGTGCCAGCAGCTTGGGAGGTGAGCAGTTCTTC.

The CDR3 is CASSLVTGSGEGKGYTF. CDR3 nucleotides: TGTGCCAGCAGCTTAGTGACTGGCTCAGGGGAGGGAAAGGGCTACACCTTC. This chain uses TRBV11-2 with TRBJ1-2; D is perhaps TRBD1 (6 bases). CDR1 SGHAT and CDR2 FQNNGV come from the germline V gene. The CDR3 covers 17 residues. With 1 base removed from V and 8 bases from J, the gap between germline ends came to 23 bases.

This clone has just one count. This chain's CDR3 is CASSIEGRYSNQPQHF. The CDR3 DNA follows: TGTGCCAGTAGTATAGAGGGCCGTTATAGCAATCAGCCCCAGCATTTT. The chain joins TRBV19 to TRBJ1-5; no reliable D call. Trimming cost V 0 bases and J 0 bases, with 9 bases left between them. CDR1 and CDR2 (germline): LNHDA, SQIVND (reference sequence). This CDR3 comprises 16 residues.

The rearrangement uses TRBV25-1 and TRBJ2-3; D unresolved. Germline lookup yields CDR1 MGHDK and CDR2 SYGVNS. The CDR3 has 12 amino acids. V gave up 5 bases and J gave up 5 bases, with 8 bases separating them. The CDR3 loop is CASSRAGDTQYF. Here the CDR3 DNA reads TGTGCCAGCAGTAGGGCCGGAGATACGCAGTATTTT.

J is TRBJ1-1 and V is TRBV5-1; 10 bases fit TRBD1. Germline V CDR1 and CDR2: SGHRS, YFSETQ. The CDR3 is 14 amino acids. J lost 4 bases, V lost 3 bases, and 3 bases had no gene match. The DNA for the CDR3 is TGCGCCAGCAGCTGGGACAGGGGTAGCACTGAAGCTTTCTTT. Amino acids: CASSWDRGSTEAFF.

The genes are TRBV29-1 and TRBJ2-3, with D possibly matching TRBD1 (5 bases). Per the germline V gene, CDR1 is SQVTM and CDR2 is ANQGSEA. V gave up 4 bases and J gave up 0 bases, with 14 bases separating them. This CDR3 has 15 amino acids. CDR3 nucleotides: TGCAGCGTTGTTCCGGCAGGGCCTAGCACAGATACGCAGTATTTT. It encodes CSVVPAGPSTDTQYF.

The genes are TRBV7-9 and TRBJ2-5, with 9 nucleotides matching TRBD2. Germline CDR1 and CDR2: SEHNR and FQNEAQ (reference sequence). The V and J ends lost 2 bases and 5 bases, in that order; junction bases with no gene match: 6. The CDR3 length is 15 residues. The CDR3 nucleotides read TGTGCCAGCAGCTTATCTAGCGGGGTATTCGAGACCCAGTACTTC. This codes for CASSLSSGVFETQYF. Complete variable domain (other parts from reference TRBV7-9 and TRBJ2-5): DTGVSQNPRHKITKRGQNVTFRCDPISEHNRLYWYRQTLGQGPEFLTYFQNEAQLEKSRLLSDRFSAERPKGSFSTLEIQRTEQGDSAMYLCASSLSSGVFETQYFGPGTRLLVL.

The chain combines TRBV27 with TRBJ1-1, with D possibly TRBD1 on 6 matching bases. This CDR3 has 14 amino acids. Germline CDR1 reads MNHEY; CDR2 reads SMNVEV (reference sequence). Deletions cut 2 bases from V and 5 bases from J, with 12 bases between. The CDR3 region has the DNA TGTGCCAGCAGTTTAACAGGGCTTTTAACTGAAGCTTTCTTT. Encoded protein: CASSLTGLLTEAFF.

This chain uses TRBV7-2 with TRBJ2-3; D ambiguous. Per germline, CDR1 SGHTA and CDR2 FQGNSA. The CDR3 totals 11 residues. V was trimmed by 3 bases and J by 3 bases, leaving 1 base between them. DNA of the CDR3: TGTGCCAGCAGCTTGACAGATACGCAGTATTTT. Translating gives CASSLTDTQYF.

CDR3: CASSLKVYYGYTF. The CDR3 DNA sequence: TGTGCCAGCAGCTTGAAAGTCTACTATGGCTACACCTTC. The chain carries TRBV11-3 and TRBJ1-2, with D unresolved. The germline V gene encodes CDR1 SGHNT and CDR2 YENEEA. Trimming left V 3 bases short and J 3 bases short, with 8 bases between. The CDR3 loop spans 13 amino acids.

The chain employs TRBV5-5 and TRBJ2-5, with TRBD2 as a possible D gene (5 bases). CDR1 is SGHKS and CDR2 is YYEKEE in the germline V gene (reference sequence). Trimming cost V 0 bases and J 4 bases, with 10 bases left between them. CDR3 length: 14 residues. CDR3 bases: TGTGCCAGCAGCTTGGGAGACCGGGGAGAGACCCAGTACTTC. Amino acids: CASSLGDRGETQYF.

The chain joins TRBV21-1 to TRBJ2-7. TRBV21-1 constitutes a pseudogene. The CDR3 is made up of 15 amino acids. CDR3 bases: TGTGCCAGCAGCAAAATACGGCGCAACTCCTACGAGCAGTACTTC. Translation gives CASSKIRRNSYEQYF.

This clone was recorded a few times. This chain links TRBV27 with TRBJ1-5; D unresolved. Germline V lookup: CDR1 MNHEY, CDR2 SMNVEV (reference sequence). This CDR3 comprises 19 residues. V was shortened by 7 bases and J by 0 bases, with 25 bases between the two germline ends. In nucleotides, the CDR3 is TGTGCCAGCACCCCTACCGGCCTCAGGACGTTCGATAGCAATCAGCCCCAGCATTTT. Translating gives CASTPTGLRTFDSNQPQHF.

This clone was detected a few times. The chain uses TRBV19 and TRBJ1-1; the match to TRBD1 covers 10 bases. Germline CDR1 is LNHDA and CDR2 is SQIVND (reference sequence). The junction had 6 bases not matched to a gene; V was cut back by 3 bases and J by 5 bases. The CDR3 is made up of 15 amino acids. This chain's CDR3 is CASSMTGTGVTEAFF. The CDR3 nucleotides read TGTGCCAGTAGTATGACCGGGACAGGGGTAACTGAAGCTTTCTTT.

This clone turned up a few times. CDR3 loop: CASSNRVADGYTF. Written as DNA, the CDR3 is TGTGCCAGCAGCAACAGGGTAGCTGATGGCTACACCTTC. The chain couples TRBV7-8 to TRBJ1-2; tentative D call: TRBD1 (6 bases). This CDR3 is built from 13 residues. V lost 5 bases, J lost 6 bases, and 13 bases lay in between. Germline values: CDR1 SGHVS, CDR2 FQNEAQ.

The rearrangement joins TRBV4-3 to TRBJ1-6; 7 bases are shared with TRBD1. The CDR3 has 15 residues. V lost 1 base to trimming and J lost 8 bases; unmatched junction nucleotides: 5. Germline CDR1 and CDR2: LGHNA and YSLEER. The CDR3, as DNA: TGCGCCAGCAGCCAAGGTAGGGGGCCCGATTCACCCCTCCACTTT. Residues: CASSQGRGPDSPLHF.

This chain links TRBV27 with TRBJ1-2, with a tentative D call TRBD1 (5 bases). V lost 0 bases, J lost 7 bases, and 12 bases lay in between. The V gene's germline CDR1 is MNHEY and CDR2 SMNVEV (reference sequence). This CDR3 contains 14 residues. The CDR3 coding sequence is TGTGCCAGCAGTTTATCTCCAGGGTGGTCTGGCTACACCTTC. This gives the protein CASSLSPGWSGYTF.